Following are 30 T cell receptor beta chains from one sample sequenced in a study of cytomegalovirus exposure and HLA in healthy donors. Primers included in the PCR were 60 Vbeta and 13 Jbeta primers. Profiling relied on immunoSEQ multiplex PCR, and the TCRdb table lists in-frame clones only, not all of them. The sample has 95,000 to 150,000 clones; approximately 80% are singletons. Sequencing was carried out using PBMCs. These receptors all come from a man aged 45 to 65 in good health and CMV-seronegative.

V and J are TRBV9 and TRBJ2-5, with 11 bases matching TRBD1. The CDR3 contains 15 residues. V shed 4 bases and J 1 base; nucleotides not matched to a gene: 3. Germline-derived CDR1 and CDR2 are SGDLS and YYNGEE. This CDR3 is CASSPDRGPQETQYF. In DNA form, the CDR3 reads TGTGCCAGCAGCCCGGACAGGGGGCCCCAAGAGACCCAGTACTTC.

CDR3 protein: CASSEGGNYGYTF. For the CDR3, the DNA is TGCGCCAGCAGCGAAGGGGGAAACTATGGCTACACCTTC. The chain carries TRBV5-1 and TRBJ1-2; D possibly corresponds to TRBD1 (6 bases). V dropped 4 bases and J dropped 2 bases, with 9 bases sitting between them. Germline V gives CDR1 SGHRS, CDR2 YFSETQ. The CDR3 spans 13 residues.

The V gene is TRBV14, the J gene TRBJ1-1, with D unresolved. Deletions cut 4 bases from V and 0 bases from J, with 12 bases between. Germline CDR1 reads SGHDN; CDR2 reads FVKESK. The CDR3 is made up of 15 amino acids. CDR3: CASSPLNRVNTEAFF. The CDR3 bases are TGTGCCAGCAGCCCTTTGAATCGGGTGAACACTGAAGCTTTCTTT.

CDR3 in amino acids: CASSQIGDRYTEAFF. The CDR3 nucleotides are TGCGCCAGCAGCCAGATCGGGGACAGATACACTGAAGCTTTCTTT. The J gene is TRBJ1-1, the V gene TRBV4-3, with 7 positions matching TRBD1. Looked up from germline, CDR1 is LGHNA and CDR2 is YSLEER. Losses at the gene ends were 3 bases for V and 3 bases for J; bases not matched to a gene: 7. The CDR3 has 15 residues.

The J gene is TRBJ2-3, the V gene TRBV15; TRBD2 is a possible D gene (6 bases). Germline loops: CDR1 LNHNV, CDR2 YYDKDF (reference sequence). This CDR3 is built from 18 residues. The V end lost 0 bases, the J end lost 5 bases, and 21 bases lay between the germline ends. For the CDR3, the DNA is TGTGCCACCAGCAGAGATATGTCCGGCCTGTACGGGGGAGATACGCAGTATTTT. Protein: CATSRDMSGLYGGDTQYF.

The chain uses TRBV2 and TRBJ1-2; 8 nucleotides align to TRBD1. The V segment lost 4 bases and the J segment 8 bases; nucleotides outside the gene matches: 9. CDR3 size: 14 residues. Per the germline V gene, CDR1 is SNHLY and CDR2 is FYNNEI. This CDR3 is CASSGDRSLWGYTF. The DNA of the CDR3 is TGTGCCAGCAGTGGGGACAGGAGTTTATGGGGCTACACCTTC.

Note on this clone: This CDR3 is also generated by other DNA sequences in the sample. The chain employs TRBV19 and TRBJ2-1; D may be TRBD1 (5 bases). Per germline, CDR1 LNHDA and CDR2 SQIVND (reference sequence). Deletions cut 1 base from V and 6 bases from J, with 7 bases between. CDR3 size: 13 residues. The CDR3 nucleotides are TGTGCCAGTAGTATAGGGACAAGCAATGAGCAGTTCTTC. Protein product: CASSIGTSNEQFF. Drawing the rest from reference TRBV19 and TRBJ2-1, the complete variable domain is DGGITQSPKYLFRKEGQNVTLSCEQNLNHDAMYWYRQDPGQGLRLIYYSQIVNDFQKGDIAEGYSVSREKKESFPLTVTSAQKNPTAFYLCASSIGTSNEQFFGPGTRLTVL.

V usage is TRBV4-1 and J usage is TRBJ1-1, with D possibly matching TRBD1 (6 bases). The germline gives CDR1 MGHRA, CDR2 YSYEKL. CDR3 length: 15 residues. V lost 4 bases to trimming and J lost 3 bases, with 15 bases between them. This CDR3 is CASSPLRGGDTEAFF. In DNA form, the CDR3 reads TGCGCCAGCAGCCCGCTTAGGGGGGGCGACACTGAAGCTTTCTTT.

CDR3 region: CASSLVSSLAYGYTF. CDR3 coding DNA: TGTGCCAGCAGCTTAGTGTCTAGCCTCGCCTATGGCTACACCTTC. The gene calls are TRBV7-9 and TRBJ1-2; D call uncertain. V lost 1 base and J lost 4, with 13 bases in between. In germline, CDR1 is SEHNR, CDR2 FQNEAQ (reference sequence). There are 15 residues in the CDR3. Complete variable domain (other parts from reference TRBV7-9 and TRBJ1-2): DTGVSQNPRHKITKRGQNVTFRCDPISEHNRLYWYRQTLGQGPEFLTYFQNEAQLEKSRLLSDRFSAERPKGSFSTLEIQRTEQGDSAMYLCASSLVSSLAYGYTFGSGTRLTVV.

A few counts support this clone. This chain joins TRBV7-9 and TRBJ1-4; tentative D call: TRBD1 (5 bases). The germline gives CDR1 SEHNR, CDR2 FQNEAQ (reference sequence). V was clipped by 2 bases and J by 5 bases, with 15 bases between them. The CDR3 contains 16 residues. This chain's CDR3 is CASSLSSGAHNEKLFF. The DNA of the CDR3 is TGTGCCAGCAGCTTATCCAGCGGGGCCCACAATGAAAAACTGTTTTTT.

The chain combines TRBV27 with TRBJ1-2; TRBD1 might be the D (5 bases). Germline V gene lookup returns CDR1 MNHEY and CDR2 SMNVEV (reference sequence). The CDR3 totals 14 residues. V shed 3 bases and J shed 7 bases, with 15 bases lying between them. CDR3 residues: CASSFRQGGIGYTF. Written as DNA, the CDR3 is TGTGCCAGCAGTTTCCGGCAGGGAGGTATTGGCTACACCTTC.

This sequence joins TRBV11-3 and TRBJ2-3; weak D call: TRBD2 (5 bases). The V end lost 1 base, the J end lost 0 bases, and 8 bases lay between the germline ends. Germline loops: CDR1 SGHNT, CDR2 YENEEA. This CDR3 is 15 amino acids long. CDR3 region: CASSLGLASTDTQYF. The CDR3 region has the DNA TGTGCCAGCAGCTTAGGGCTAGCTAGCACAGATACGCAGTATTTT.

The chain has TRBV19 and TRBJ2-5; 9 bases match TRBD2. The CDR3 is 16 residues long. Germline-derived CDR1 and CDR2 are LNHDA and SQIVND (reference sequence). V lost 1 base to trimming and J lost 5 bases; unmatched junction nucleotides: 8. The CDR3 is CASSIGSSGGGETQYF. The CDR3 DNA follows: TGTGCCAGTAGTATAGGCAGTAGCGGGGGCGGTGAGACCCAGTACTTC.

Of note for this clone: A read error may account for a junction end that differs from germline. This chain joins TRBV6-1 and TRBJ1-4; tentatively, D is TRBD1 (5 bases). The germline V gene has CDR1 MNHNS and CDR2 SASEGT. CDR3 size: 16 residues. This CDR3 is CASSEGGGTTNEKLFF. The CDR3 nucleotides are TGTGCCAGCAGCGAAGGCGGGGGTACAACTAATGAAAAACTGTTTTTT.

The chain carries TRBV27 and TRBJ1-5; 8 bases line up with TRBD1. V was clipped by 5 bases and J by 1 base; unmatched bases: 1. Germline CDR1 reads MNHEY; CDR2 reads SMNVEV (reference sequence). The CDR3 is made up of 14 amino acids. CDR3 sequence (DNA): TGTGCCAGCAGTCGACAGGGGAGCAATCAGCCCCAGCATTTT. It translates to CASSRQGSNQPQHF.

The sample holds one count of this clone. The J gene is TRBJ1-1, the V gene TRBV30; no reliable D call. Germline V gene data show CDR1 as GTSNPN and CDR2 as SVGIG (reference sequence). The CDR3 is 12 residues long. The V end lost 4 bases, the J end lost 5 bases, and 11 bases lay between the germline ends. The CDR3 region is CAWKRGGTEAFF. Written as DNA, the CDR3 is TGTGCCTGGAAGCGGGGTGGGACTGAAGCTTTCTTT.

The V call is TRBV7-9, the J call TRBJ1-1; maybe TRBD1 (5 bases). The CDR3 extends over 13 amino acids. V was pared by 1 base and J by 5 bases, with 8 bases between. The germline CDR1 and CDR2 sequences are SEHNR and FQNEAQ (reference sequence). The CDR3 region is CASSLVGRTEAFF. The CDR3 coding sequence is TGTGCCAGCAGCTTAGTGGGGCGTACTGAAGCTTTCTTT.

The V and J genes are TRBV2 and TRBJ2-5; maybe TRBD1 (5 bases). The CDR3 is 13 amino acids. Between the trimmed V and J ends, which lost 2 bases and 4 bases, there was a span of 8 bases. Looked up from germline, CDR1 is SNHLY and CDR2 is FYNNEI. CDR3 nucleotide sequence: TGTGCCAGCAGTGAAAGGGGCCCAGAGACCCAGTACTTC. It codes for CASSERGPETQYF. Full variable domain (remainder filled in from reference TRBV2 and TRBJ2-5): EPEVTQTPSHQVTQMGQEVILRCVPISNHLYFYWYRQILGQKVEFLVSFYNNEISEKSEIFDDQFSVERPDGSNFTLKIRSTKLEDSAMYFCASSERGPETQYFGPGTRLLVL.

This clone has only a few counts. The CDR3 reads CAWSPRGGGYVVEQYF. The DNA for the CDR3 is TGTGCCTGGAGCCCCCGTGGAGGGGGCTATGTTGTCGAGCAGTACTTC. The V gene is TRBV30, the J gene TRBJ2-7; weak D call: TRBD1 (7 bases). Trimming pared 3 bases from V and 6 bases from J, leaving 24 bases between. Germline CDR1 is GTSNPN and CDR2 is SVGIG (reference sequence). The CDR3 is 16 residues long.

This chain links TRBV6-1 with TRBJ2-7, with D possibly matching TRBD1 (6 bases). The CDR3 consists of 14 residues. Germline assignment: CDR1 MNHNS and CDR2 SASEGT. V was pared by 1 base and J by 3 bases, with 10 bases between. CDR3: CASSEGPRGYEQYV. The DNA for the CDR3 is TGTGCCAGCAGTGAAGGGCCCAGGGGCTACGAGCAGTACGTC.

V is TRBV19 and J is TRBJ1-1, with 10 positions matching TRBD1. The germline CDR1 and CDR2 sequences are LNHDA and SQIVND (reference sequence). The length of the CDR3 is 15 residues. Trimming took 5 bases from V and 5 from J; bases not matched to a gene: 8. The CDR3: CASSLRTGGKTEAFF. For the CDR3, the DNA is TGTGCCAGTAGTCTCCGGACAGGGGGGAAAACTGAAGCTTTCTTT.

This rearrangement joins TRBV5-4 to TRBJ1-2; 7 bases map to TRBD1. V trimming: 1 base; J trimming: 5 bases; junction bases outside the gene matches: 2. CDR1 is SGHNT, CDR2 YYREEE, per germline (reference sequence). The CDR3 contains 13 residues. As DNA, the CDR3 is TGTGCCAGCAGCTTGCAGGGGGGATATGGCTACACCTTC. Its translation is CASSLQGGYGYTF.

The chain uses TRBV6-1 and TRBJ2-5; D gene ambiguous. Trimming cost V 2 bases and J 5 bases, with 6 bases left between them. The CDR3 has 12 amino acids. Germline assignment: CDR1 MNHNS and CDR2 SASEGT. CDR3 nucleotide sequence: TGTGCCAGCAGTGAACCCGGGGAGACCCAGTACTTC. Encoded protein: CASSEPGETQYF.

The chain links TRBV11-3 to TRBJ2-3; D not certain. Trimming pared 0 bases from V and 5 bases from J, leaving 6 bases between. CDR1 is SGHNT and CDR2 is YENEEA in the germline V gene. The CDR3 extends over 13 amino acids. The CDR3 here is CASSLDRRDTQYF. The CDR3 bases are TGTGCCAGCAGCTTAGACAGGCGAGATACGCAGTATTTT.

V gene TRBV6-5 combines with J gene TRBJ1-5; D gene unclear. Looked up from germline, CDR1 is MNHEY and CDR2 is SVGAGI. Trimming took off 0 bases at V and 2 bases at J, with 8 bases between the two ends. There are 15 residues in the CDR3. CDR3 nucleotides: TGTGCCAGCAGTTACTCGGTTCAGGGCAATCAGCCCCAGCATTTT. Translating gives CASSYSVQGNQPQHF.

V is TRBV2 and J is TRBJ2-5; a possible D gene is TRBD2 (5 bases). The CDR3 covers 15 residues. Germline CDR1 and CDR2: SNHLY and FYNNEI. The V end lost 4 bases, the J end lost 3 bases, and 15 bases lay between the germline ends. CDR3 sequence (DNA): TGTGCCAGCAGTGGCTCGTATGGGAGTAAAGAGACCCAGTACTTC. Encoded protein: CASSGSYGSKETQYF.

The CDR3 spells CASSSTRRGAGETQYF. Here the CDR3 DNA reads TGTGCCAGCAGCTCAACCCGGCGGGGGGCGGGGGAGACCCAGTACTTC. The chain links TRBV7-9 to TRBJ2-5; 8 bases are a match to TRBD2. With V trimmed by 4 bases and J by 5 bases, 12 bases remained unmatched. The CDR3 length is 16 residues. The germline CDR1 and CDR2 sequences are SEHNR and FQNEAQ (reference sequence).

In its sample, this clone was seen once. This chain uses TRBV7-9 with TRBJ2-1; no clear D gene. Germline CDR1 SEHNR, CDR2 FQNEAQ (reference sequence). The CDR3 loop spans 14 amino acids. V shed 5 bases and J shed 4 bases, with 12 bases lying between them. The CDR3 here is CASSPLETYNEQFF. CDR3 coding DNA: TGTGCCAGCAGCCCCCTCGAAACTTACAATGAGCAGTTCTTC. Filled out from reference TRBV7-9 and TRBJ2-1, the complete variable domain reads DTGVSQNPRHKITKRGQNVTFRCDPISEHNRLYWYRQTLGQGPEFLTYFQNEAQLEKSRLLSDRFSAERPKGSFSTLEIQRTEQGDSAMYLCASSPLETYNEQFFGPGTRLTVL.

About this clone itself: Other DNA sequences in the sample encode the same CDR3. This chain uses TRBV6-5 with TRBJ1-6, with 8 bases fitting TRBD1. Germline CDR1 reads MNHEY; CDR2 reads SVGAGI. The CDR3 spans 15 residues. V trimming: 6 bases; J trimming: 3 bases; junction bases outside the gene matches: 4. Written as DNA, the CDR3 is TGTGCCAGCAGAGATGACAGGGGCTATAATTCACCCCTCCACTTT. It translates to CASRDDRGYNSPLHF.

The chain recombines TRBV7-2 with TRBJ1-5; D remains ambiguous. CDR1 and CDR2 (germline): SGHTA, FQGNSA. The CDR3 runs 12 residues. The germline V and J ends were trimmed by 2 bases and 5 bases, with 4 bases remaining between them. The DNA for the CDR3 is TGTGCCAGCAGCTTATATGATCAGCCCCAGCATTTT. Amino acids: CASSLYDQPQHF.